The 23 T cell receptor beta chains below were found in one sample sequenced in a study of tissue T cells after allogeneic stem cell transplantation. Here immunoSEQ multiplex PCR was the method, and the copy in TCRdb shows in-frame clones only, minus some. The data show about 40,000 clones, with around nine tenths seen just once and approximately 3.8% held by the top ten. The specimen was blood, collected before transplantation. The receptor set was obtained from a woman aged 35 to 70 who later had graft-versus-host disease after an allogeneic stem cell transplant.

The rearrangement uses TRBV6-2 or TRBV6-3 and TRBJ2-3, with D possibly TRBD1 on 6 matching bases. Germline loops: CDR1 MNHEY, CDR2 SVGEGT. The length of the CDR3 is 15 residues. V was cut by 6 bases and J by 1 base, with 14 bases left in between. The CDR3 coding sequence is TGTGCCAGCAGCTATACAGGGTTGGGCACAGATACGCAGTATTTT. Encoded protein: CASSYTGLGTDTQYF.

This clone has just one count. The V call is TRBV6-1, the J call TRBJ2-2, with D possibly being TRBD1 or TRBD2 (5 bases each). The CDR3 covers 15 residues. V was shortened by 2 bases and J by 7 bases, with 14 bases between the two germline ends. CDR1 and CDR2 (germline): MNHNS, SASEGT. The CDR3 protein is CASSEFRDGSGELFF. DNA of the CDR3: TGTGCCAGCAGTGAATTTAGGGACGGAAGCGGGGAGCTGTTTTTT.

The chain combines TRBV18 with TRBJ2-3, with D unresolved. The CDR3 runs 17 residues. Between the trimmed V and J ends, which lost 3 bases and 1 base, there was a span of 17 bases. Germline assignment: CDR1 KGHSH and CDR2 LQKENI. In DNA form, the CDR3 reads TGTGCCAGCTCACCGCGAGGTCTTCCGCACGGCACAGATACGCAGTATTTT. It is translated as CASSPRGLPHGTDTQYF.

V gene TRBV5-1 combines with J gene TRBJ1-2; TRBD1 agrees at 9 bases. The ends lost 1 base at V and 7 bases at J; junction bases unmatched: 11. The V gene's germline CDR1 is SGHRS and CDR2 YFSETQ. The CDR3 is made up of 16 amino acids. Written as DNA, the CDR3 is TGCGCCAGCAGCTTGTACCGGGACAGGGAATCGATTGGCTACACCTTC. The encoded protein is CASSLYRDRESIGYTF.

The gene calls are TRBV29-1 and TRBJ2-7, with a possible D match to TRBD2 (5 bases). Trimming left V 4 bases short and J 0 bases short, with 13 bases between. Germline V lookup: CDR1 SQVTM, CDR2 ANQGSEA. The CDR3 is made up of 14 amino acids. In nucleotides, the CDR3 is TGCAGCGTTGGCGGGCCTTCTATCTCCTACGAGCAGTACTTC. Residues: CSVGGPSISYEQYF.

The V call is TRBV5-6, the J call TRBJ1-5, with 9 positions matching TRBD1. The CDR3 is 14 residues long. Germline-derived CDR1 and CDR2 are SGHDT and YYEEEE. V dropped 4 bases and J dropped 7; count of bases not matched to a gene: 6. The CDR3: CASSPGTGKQPQHF. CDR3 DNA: TGTGCCAGCAGCCCAGGGACAGGGAAACAGCCCCAGCATTTT. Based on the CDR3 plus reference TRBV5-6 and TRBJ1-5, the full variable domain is DAGVTQSPTHLIKTRGQQVTLRCSPKSGHDTVSWYQQALGQGPQFIFQYYEEEERQRGNFPDRFSGHQFPNYSSELNVNALLLGDSALYLCASSPGTGKQPQHFGDGTRLSIL.

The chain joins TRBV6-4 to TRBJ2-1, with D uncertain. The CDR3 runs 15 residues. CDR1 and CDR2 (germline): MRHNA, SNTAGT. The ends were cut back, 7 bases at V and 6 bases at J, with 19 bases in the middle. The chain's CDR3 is CASKPPYSPPNEQFF. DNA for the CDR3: TGTGCCAGCAAGCCTCCGTACTCCCCTCCCAATGAGCAGTTCTTC.

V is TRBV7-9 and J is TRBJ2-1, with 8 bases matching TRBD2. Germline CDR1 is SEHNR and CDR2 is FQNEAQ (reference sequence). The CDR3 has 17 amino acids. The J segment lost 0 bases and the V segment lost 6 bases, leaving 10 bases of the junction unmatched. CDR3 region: CASRPRTSRSSYNEQFF. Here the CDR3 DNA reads TGTGCCAGCAGACCTAGGACTAGCAGGTCCTCCTACAATGAGCAGTTCTTC.

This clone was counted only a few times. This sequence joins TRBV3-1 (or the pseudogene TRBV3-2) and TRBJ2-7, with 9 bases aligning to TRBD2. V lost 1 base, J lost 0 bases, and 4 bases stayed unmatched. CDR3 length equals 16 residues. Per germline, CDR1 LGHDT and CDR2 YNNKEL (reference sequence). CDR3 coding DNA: TGTGCCAGCAGCCAAGCGGATAGCGGGAGCTCCTACGAGCAGTACTTC. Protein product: CASSQADSGSSYEQYF.

In DNA form, the CDR3 reads TGCGCCAGCAGCTTTAACGCGGAAACGAACACTGAAGCTTTCTTT. Its protein is CASSFNAETNTEAFF. The rearrangement links TRBV5-1 to TRBJ1-1; D not certain. Germline V gives CDR1 SGHRS, CDR2 YFSETQ. The CDR3 sequence is 15 residues long. V was trimmed by 2 bases and J by 1 base, leaving 12 bases between them. The complete variable domain, with remaining parts taken from reference TRBV5-1 and TRBJ1-1, reads KAGVTQTPRYLIKTRGQQVTLSCSPISGHRSVSWYQQTPGQGLQFLFEYFSETQRNKGNFPGRFSGRQFSNSRSEMNVSTLELGDSALYLCASSFNAETNTEAFFGQGTRLTVV.

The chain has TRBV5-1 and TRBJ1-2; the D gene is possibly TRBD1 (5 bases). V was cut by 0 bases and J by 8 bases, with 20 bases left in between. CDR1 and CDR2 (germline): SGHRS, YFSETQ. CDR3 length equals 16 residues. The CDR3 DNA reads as TGCGCCAGCAGCTTGGGACAGTCCGGGTCGGCGTTAGGCTACACCTTC. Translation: CASSLGQSGSALGYTF.

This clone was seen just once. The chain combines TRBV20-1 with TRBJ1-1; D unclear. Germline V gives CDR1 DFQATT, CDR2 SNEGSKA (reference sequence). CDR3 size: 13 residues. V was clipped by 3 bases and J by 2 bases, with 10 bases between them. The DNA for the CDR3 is TGCAGTGCTAGTCTGGACCTTAACACTGAAGCTTTCTTT. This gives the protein CSASLDLNTEAFF.

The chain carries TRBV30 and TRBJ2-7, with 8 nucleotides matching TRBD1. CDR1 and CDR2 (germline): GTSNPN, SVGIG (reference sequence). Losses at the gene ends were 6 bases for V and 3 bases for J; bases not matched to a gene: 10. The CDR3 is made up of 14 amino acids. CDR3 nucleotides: TGTGCCTGCCTCCGGGACAGGTCGATCTACGAGCAGTACTTC. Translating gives CACLRDRSIYEQYF.

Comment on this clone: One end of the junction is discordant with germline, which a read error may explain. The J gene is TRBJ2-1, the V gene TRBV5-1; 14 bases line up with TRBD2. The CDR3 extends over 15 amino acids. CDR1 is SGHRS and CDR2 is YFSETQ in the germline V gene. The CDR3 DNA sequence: TGCGCCAGCAGCTTGGAGACTAGCGGGAGGGTTGGAAAAGTCTTC. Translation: CASSLETSGRVGKVF.

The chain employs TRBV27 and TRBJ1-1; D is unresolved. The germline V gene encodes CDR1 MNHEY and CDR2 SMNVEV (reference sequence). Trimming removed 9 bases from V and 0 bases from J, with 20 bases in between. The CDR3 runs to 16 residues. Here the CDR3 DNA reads TGTGCCAGTTTTGGTTACTATCGGAGTATGAACACTGAAGCTTTCTTT. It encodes CASFGYYRSMNTEAFF.

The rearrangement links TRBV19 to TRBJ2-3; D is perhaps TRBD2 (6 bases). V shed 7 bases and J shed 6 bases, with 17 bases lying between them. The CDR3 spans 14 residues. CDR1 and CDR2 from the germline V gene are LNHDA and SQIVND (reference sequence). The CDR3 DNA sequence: TGTGCCAGTAACTGGGACCTAGGAGGGGATACGCAGTATTTT. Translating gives CASNWDLGGDTQYF.

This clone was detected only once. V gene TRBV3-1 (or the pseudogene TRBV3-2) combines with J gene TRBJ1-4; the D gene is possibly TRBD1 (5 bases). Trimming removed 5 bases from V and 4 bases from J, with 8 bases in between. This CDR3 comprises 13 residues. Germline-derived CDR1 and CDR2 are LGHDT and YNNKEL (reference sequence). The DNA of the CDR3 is TGTGCCAGCAGCAGAGGGGATAATGAAAAACTGTTTTTT. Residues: CASSRGDNEKLFF.

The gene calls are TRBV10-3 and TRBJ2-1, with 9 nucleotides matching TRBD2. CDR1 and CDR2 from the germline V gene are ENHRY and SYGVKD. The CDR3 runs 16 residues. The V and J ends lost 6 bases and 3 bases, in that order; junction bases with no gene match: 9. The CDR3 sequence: CAIRGQAGGYYNEQFF. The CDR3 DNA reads TGTGCCATCAGGGGTCAAGCGGGAGGCTACTACAATGAGCAGTTCTTC.

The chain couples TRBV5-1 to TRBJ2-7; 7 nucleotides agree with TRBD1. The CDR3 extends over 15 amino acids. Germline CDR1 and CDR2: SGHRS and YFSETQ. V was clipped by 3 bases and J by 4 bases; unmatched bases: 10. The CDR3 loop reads CASSSQGRAIYEQYF. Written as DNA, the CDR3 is TGCGCCAGCAGCTCACAGGGGCGAGCGATTTACGAGCAGTACTTC.

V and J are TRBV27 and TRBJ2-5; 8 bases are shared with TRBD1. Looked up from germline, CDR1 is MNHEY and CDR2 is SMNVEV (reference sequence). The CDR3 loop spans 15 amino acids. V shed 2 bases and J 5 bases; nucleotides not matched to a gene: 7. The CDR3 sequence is CASSLGQGIWETQYF. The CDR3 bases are TGTGCCAGCAGTTTAGGACAGGGCATTTGGGAGACCCAGTACTTC.

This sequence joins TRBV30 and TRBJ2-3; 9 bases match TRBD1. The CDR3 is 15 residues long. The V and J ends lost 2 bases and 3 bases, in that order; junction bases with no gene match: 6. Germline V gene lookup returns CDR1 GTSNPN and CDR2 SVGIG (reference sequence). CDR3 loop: CAWSSRTGATDTQYF. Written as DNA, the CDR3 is TGTGCCTGGAGTTCGCGGACAGGGGCAACAGATACGCAGTATTTT.

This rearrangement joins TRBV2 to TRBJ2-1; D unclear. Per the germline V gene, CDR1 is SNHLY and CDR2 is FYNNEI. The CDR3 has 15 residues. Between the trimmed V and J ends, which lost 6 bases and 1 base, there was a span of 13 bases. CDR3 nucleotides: TGTGCCAGCAGCCAAGGTGGACGGTCCTACAATGAGCAGTTCTTC. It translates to CASSQGGRSYNEQFF.

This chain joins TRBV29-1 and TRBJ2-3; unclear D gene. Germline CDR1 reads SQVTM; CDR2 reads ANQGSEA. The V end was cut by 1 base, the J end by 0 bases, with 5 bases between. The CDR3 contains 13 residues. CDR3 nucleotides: TGCAGCGTTGAAGTGATTAGCACAGATACGCAGTATTTT. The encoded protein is CSVEVISTDTQYF.